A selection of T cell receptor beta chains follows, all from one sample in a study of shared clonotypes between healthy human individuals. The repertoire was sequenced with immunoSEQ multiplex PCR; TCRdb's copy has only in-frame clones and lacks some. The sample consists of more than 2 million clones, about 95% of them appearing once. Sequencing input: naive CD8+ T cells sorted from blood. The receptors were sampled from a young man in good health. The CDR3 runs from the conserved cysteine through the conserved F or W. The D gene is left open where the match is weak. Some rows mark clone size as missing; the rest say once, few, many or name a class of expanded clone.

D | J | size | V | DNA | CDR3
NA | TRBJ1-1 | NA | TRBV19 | TGTGCCAGTAGTCGAGTCCTGAACACTGAAGCTTTCTTT | CASSRVLNTEAFF
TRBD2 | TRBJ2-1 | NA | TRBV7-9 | TGTGCCAGCAGCTGGACTGAAGCGGGAAGCTACAATGAGCAGTTCTTC | CASSWTEAGSYNEQFF
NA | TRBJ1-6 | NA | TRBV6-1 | TGTGCCAGCAGTGACAGGGTTGGAACCCGAGGAGGATCACCCCTCCACTTT | CASSDRVGTRGGSPLHF
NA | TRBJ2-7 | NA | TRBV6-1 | TGTGCCAGCAGAGGACAAGGGTCCTACGAGCAGTACTTC | CASRGQGSYEQYF
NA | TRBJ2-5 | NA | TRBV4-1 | TGCGCCAGCAGCCAAGAGGAGGCGCAGGAGACCCAGTACTTC | CASSQEEAQETQYF
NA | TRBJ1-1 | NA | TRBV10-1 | TGCGCCAGCAGTGAGGGGTCGGAGTCGAGCACTGAAGCTTTCTTT | CASSEGSESSTEAFF
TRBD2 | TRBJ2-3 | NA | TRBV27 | TGTGCCAGCAGTTTACTAGCGGGAGCCACAGATACGCAGTATTTT | CASSLLAGATDTQYF
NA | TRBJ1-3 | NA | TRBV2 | TGTGCCAGCAGACTACCCCTGAGCACCATATATTTT | CASRLPLSTIYF
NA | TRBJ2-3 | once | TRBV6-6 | TGTGCCAGCAGTTACTTGTTCACAGATACGCAGTATTTT | CASSYLFTDTQYF
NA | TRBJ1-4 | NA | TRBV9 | TGTGCCAGCAGCTCCCCCTTCAATGAAAAACTGTTTTTT | CASSSPFNEKLFF
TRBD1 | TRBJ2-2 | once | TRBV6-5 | TGTGCCAGCAGTTACTCGCCAGGGGGGAACACCGGGGAGCTGTTTTTT | CASSYSPGGNTGELFF
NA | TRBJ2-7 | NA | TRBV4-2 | TGTGCCAGCAGCCCCGGCACTAACTCCTACGAGCAGTACTTC | CASSPGTNSYEQYF
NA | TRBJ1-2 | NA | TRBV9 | TGTGCCAGCAGCGCACAGTGGGGCTACACCTTC | CASSAQWGYTF
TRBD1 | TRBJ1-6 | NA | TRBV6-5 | TGTGCCAGCAGACGACAGGGAACCTATAATTCACCCCTCCACTTT | CASRRQGTYNSPLHF
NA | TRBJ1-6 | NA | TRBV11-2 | TGTGCCAGCAGCTTATTCCGCGGCCTGGGTTCACCCCTCCACTTT | CASSLFRGLGSPLHF
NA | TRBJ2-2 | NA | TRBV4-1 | TGCGCCAGCAGCCAATATTTATCCGCGGCCGGGGAGCTGTTTTTT | CASSQYLSAAGELFF
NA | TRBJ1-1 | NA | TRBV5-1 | TGCGCCAGCAGCTTGTCTCAGGGCCAAAACACTGAAGCTTTCTTT | CASSLSQGQNTEAFF
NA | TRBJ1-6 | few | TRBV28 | TGTGCCAGCAGGGGGACGTCACCCCTCCACTTT | CASRGTSPLHF
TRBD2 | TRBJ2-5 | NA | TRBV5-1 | TGCGCCAGCAGCTTGGGCTGGTGGGAGGGCTTGGGACAAGAGACCCAGTACTTC | CASSLGWWEGLGQETQYF
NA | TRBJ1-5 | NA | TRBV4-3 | TGCGCCAGCAGCCAAGGCAGGGTTAATCAGCCCCAGCATTTT | CASSQGRVNQPQHF
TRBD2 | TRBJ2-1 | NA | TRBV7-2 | TGTGCCAGCAGCTTGGGACTAAACAATGAGCAGTTCTTC | CASSLGLNNEQFF
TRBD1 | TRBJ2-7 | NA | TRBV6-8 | TGTGCCAGCAGTTTCTGCAGGGGGCAGGGCGAGCAGTACTTC | CASSFCRGQGEQYF
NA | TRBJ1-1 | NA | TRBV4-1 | TGCGCCAGCAGCCCGTTTATGGACAGCCTTGCCACTGAAGCTTTCTTT | CASSPFMDSLATEAFF
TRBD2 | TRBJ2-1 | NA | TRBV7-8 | TGTGCCAGCAGCTTAGACCCTAGCGGGAGTTATGAGCAGTTCTTC | CASSLDPSGSYEQFF
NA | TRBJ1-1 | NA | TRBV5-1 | TGCGCCAGCAGCTTGGGGTGGTTGGGCAGCTATGACACTGAAGCTTTCTTT | CASSLGWLGSYDTEAFF
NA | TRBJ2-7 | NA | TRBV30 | TGTGCCTGGAGCCATCCGGGGTCGGGCTACGAGCAGTACTTC | CAWSHPGSGYEQYF
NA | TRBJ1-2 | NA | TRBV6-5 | TGTGCCAGCAGTTACTCGATAGGGGAGCGGTGGTATGGCTACACCTTC | CASSYSIGERWYGYTF
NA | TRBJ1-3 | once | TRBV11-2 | TGTGCCAGCAGCTCGGACGGCTCTGGAAACACCATATATTTT | CASSSDGSGNTIYF
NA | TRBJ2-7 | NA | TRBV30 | TGTGCCTGGTCCGGGGGGCCCCGAAACGAGCAGTACTTC | CAWSGGPRNEQYF
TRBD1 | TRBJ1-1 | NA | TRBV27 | TGTGCCAGCAGTAAGACAGGGACGAACACTGAAGCTTTCTTT | CASSKTGTNTEAFF
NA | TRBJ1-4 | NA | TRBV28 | TGTGCCAGCAGTTTCAGTGAAAAACTGTTTTTT | CASSFSEKLFF
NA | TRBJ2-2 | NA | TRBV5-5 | TGTGCCAGCAGCTTGGCGGACACCGGGGAGCTGTTTTTT | CASSLADTGELFF
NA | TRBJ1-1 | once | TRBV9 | TGTGCCAGCAGCCCTGGTGGAAACACTGAAGCTTTCTTT | CASSPGGNTEAFF
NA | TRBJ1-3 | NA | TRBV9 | TGTGCCAGCAGCGAGACGAGTACAGGGATAGGTGGAAACACCATATATTTT | CASSETSTGIGGNTIYF